These 30 T cell receptor beta chains were sequenced from one sample in a study of sequential checkpoint blockade in melanoma. Indicated treatment: randomized to nivolumab then ipilimumab (arm A) or the reverse (arm B). Repertoires were generated with immunoSEQ multiplex PCR, while TCRdb's copy carries only in-frame clones and drops some. The table has 20,000 to 25,000 clones, around 65% seen once; the top ten hold around a fifth. Sequencing used CD8+ T cells sorted from blood (inferred from file names), obtained from a patient given nivolumab and ipilimumab in sequence. Receptors were obtained from a human donor with melanoma.

There are a few counts of this clone. J is TRBJ2-7 and V is TRBV21-1; the table's D call of TRBD1 was not tested on the DNA. TRBV21-1 is labeled a pseudogene. The CDR3 covers 18 residues. The CDR3 nucleotides read TGTGCCAGCAGCAAAGAGGGGACAGGGGGCTTCTCACGTTACGAGCAGTACTTC. Its translation is CASSKEGTGGFSRYEQYF.

The rearrangement links TRBV6-5 to TRBJ2-2; TRBD1 matches 7 bases. CDR3 length: 12 residues. V shed 10 bases and J 6 bases; nucleotides not matched to a gene: 5. Per the germline V gene, CDR1 is MNHEY and CDR2 is SVGAGI. CDR3 in amino acids: CATRDSSGELFF. In DNA, the CDR3 is TGTGCCACCAGGGACAGTTCCGGGGAGCTGTTTTTT.

The chain carries TRBV5-1 and TRBJ1-1; unclear D gene. The germline gives CDR1 SGHRS, CDR2 YFSETQ. This CDR3 comprises 14 residues. Trimming shortened V by 7 bases and J by 3 bases, and 16 bases separated the two germline ends. Written as DNA, the CDR3 is TGCGCCAGCCTACTACACCCAGAGGACACTGAAGCTTTCTTT. Protein product: CASLLHPEDTEAFF.

This clone was observed a handful of times. The gene calls are TRBV9 and TRBJ2-3; 10 positions agree with TRBD2. Germline V gene sequence: CDR1 SGDLS, CDR2 YYNGEE. With V trimmed by 2 bases and J by 4 bases, 1 base remained unmatched. The CDR3 is 14 amino acids. The chain's CDR3 is CASSVSGGADTQYF. In DNA, the CDR3 is TGTGCCAGCAGCGTCAGCGGGGGGGCAGATACGCAGTATTTT.

Only a few counts were recorded for this clone. The chain employs TRBV7-6 and TRBJ2-1; D is uncertain. This CDR3 contains 14 residues. V lost 5 bases, J lost 8 bases, and 16 bases lay in between. Germline CDR1 reads SGHVS; CDR2 reads FNYEAQ. DNA for the CDR3: TGTGCCAGCAGCCCATTGGGCTCCATCGATGAGCAGTTCTTC. Protein sequence: CASSPLGSIDEQFF.

This rearrangement joins TRBV6-5 to TRBJ2-7, with 8 bases aligning to TRBD1. The CDR3 extends over 13 amino acids. Germline V gene lookup returns CDR1 MNHEY and CDR2 SVGAGI. Losses at the gene ends were 8 bases for V and 2 bases for J; bases not matched to a gene: 5. The CDR3 protein is CASPTTGAYEQYV. In DNA, the CDR3 is TGTGCCAGCCCAACGACAGGGGCCTACGAGCAGTACGTC.

The chain employs TRBV2 and TRBJ2-5; TRBD2 matches 12 bases. This CDR3 spans 17 amino acids. Germline loops: CDR1 SNHLY, CDR2 FYNNEI. J lost 1 base, V lost 3 bases, and 6 bases had no gene match. The CDR3 sequence is CASSDVGLAGRQETQYF. The DNA for the CDR3 is TGTGCCAGCAGTGATGTAGGACTAGCGGGGCGCCAAGAGACCCAGTACTTC.

The V and J genes are TRBV4-2 and TRBJ1-3; 10 bases are shared with TRBD1. The CDR3 loop spans 15 amino acids. Germline lookup yields CDR1 LGHNA and CDR2 YNFKEQ. Losses at the gene ends were 4 bases for V and 4 bases for J; bases not matched to a gene: 4. CDR3 in amino acids: CASSPGTGVGNTIYF. DNA of the CDR3: TGTGCCAGCAGCCCCGGGACAGGGGTAGGAAACACCATATATTTT.

The chain is built from TRBV27 and TRBJ2-3; 7 bases fit TRBD1. From germline, CDR1 is MNHEY and CDR2 SMNVEV (reference sequence). There are 15 residues in the CDR3. The trim removed 6 bases at V and 0 bases at J, leaving 6 bases unmatched. This CDR3 reads CASRANRGSTDTQYF. CDR3 nucleotides: TGTGCCAGCAGGGCCAACAGGGGAAGCACAGATACGCAGTATTTT.

As concerns this clone: At one end the junction does not follow the germline gene, possibly because of a read error. Other DNA sequences in the sample encode the same CDR3. This rearrangement joins TRBV7-9 to TRBJ1-2; TRBD1 matches 8 bases. This CDR3 spans 17 amino acids. Germline V gene lookup returns CDR1 SEHNR and CDR2 FQNEAQ (reference sequence). Here the CDR3 reads CASSQEYPDRERRGYTF. As DNA, the CDR3 is TGCGCCAGCAGCCAAGAGTACCCGGACAGGGAGAGACGGGGCTACACCTTC. The entire variable domain, with the rest obtained from reference TRBV7-9 and TRBJ1-2, is as follows: DTGVSQNPRHKITKRGQNVTFRCDPISEHNRLYWYRQTLGQGPEFLTYFQNEAQLEKSRLLSDRFSAERPKGSFSTLEIQRTEQGDSAMYLCASSQEYPDRERRGYTFGSGTRLTVV.

The rearrangement uses TRBV2 and TRBJ1-5; perhaps TRBD1 as D (5 bases). Trimming pared 6 bases from V and 1 base from J, leaving 7 bases between. Germline CDR1 reads SNHLY; CDR2 reads FYNNEI. The CDR3 spans 13 residues. CDR3: CASSRASNQPQHF. CDR3 nucleotide sequence: TGTGCCAGCAGCAGGGCAAGCAATCAGCCCCAGCATTTT.

This clone was detected a few times. The V and J genes are TRBV7-9 and TRBJ1-1, with TRBD1 matching over 9 bases. V gave up 0 bases and J gave up 4 bases; unmatched junction bases: 9. This CDR3 region has 17 residues. In germline, CDR1 is SEHNR, CDR2 FQNEAQ (reference sequence). CDR3 loop: CASSLAGTGIAATEAFF. The CDR3 DNA is TGTGCCAGCAGCTTAGCCGGGACAGGGATCGCGGCCACTGAAGCTTTCTTT.

This chain uses TRBV25-1 with TRBJ2-3; a weak D match, TRBD1 (7 bases). This CDR3 region has 16 residues. Trimming removed 6 bases at V and 0 bases at J, with 16 bases between. CDR1 and CDR2 from the germline V gene are MGHDK and SYGVNS. CDR3 sequence: CASSRLQGTSTDTQYF. CDR3 nucleotides: TGTGCCAGCAGCAGACTACAGGGGACTAGCACAGATACGCAGTATTTT.

This chain connects TRBV5-5 to TRBJ1-2; the D gene is possibly TRBD1 (6 bases). The CDR3 consists of 14 residues. Between the trimmed V and J ends, which lost 2 bases and 4 bases, there was a span of 12 bases. The germline gives CDR1 SGHKS, CDR2 YYEKEE (reference sequence). The DNA for the CDR3 is TGTGCCAGCAGCTTCCGGGGGGCGAGCTATGGCTACACCTTC. This codes for CASSFRGASYGYTF.

J is TRBJ2-5 and V is TRBV25-1, with 12 bases matching TRBD1. Germline assignment: CDR1 MGHDK and CDR2 SYGVNS. J was trimmed by 3 bases and V by 2 bases; bases with no gene match: 1. This CDR3 is built from 15 residues. CDR3 nucleotide sequence: TGTGCCAGCAGTGAAGGGACAGGGGGCGAAGAGACCCAGTACTTC. Translating gives CASSEGTGGEETQYF.

This chain joins TRBV6-1 and TRBJ2-2, with 7 bases identical to TRBD1. V lost 10 bases and J lost 6; bases outside the gene matches: 5. The CDR3 totals 12 residues. Germline V gene data show CDR1 as MNHNS and CDR2 as SASEGT. CDR3 residues: CATRDSSGELFF. The CDR3 DNA reads TGTGCCACCAGGGACAGTTCCGGGGAGCTGTTTTTT.

V is TRBV6-4 and J is TRBJ2-7, with D perhaps TRBD2 (5 bases). V lost 8 bases to trimming and J lost 4 bases, with 27 bases between them. The CDR3 extends over 17 amino acids. Germline CDR1 is MRHNA and CDR2 is SNTAGT. This CDR3 reads CASAPRRTTRGLYEQYV. The CDR3 nucleotides are TGTGCCAGCGCCCCCCGCCGCACTACACGGGGTTTGTACGAGCAGTACGTC.

V usage is TRBV9 and J usage is TRBJ2-5; 7 nucleotides line up with TRBD2. In germline, CDR1 is SGDLS, CDR2 YYNGEE. V was pared by 0 bases and J by 4 bases, with 3 bases of the junction left unmatched. This CDR3 region has 14 residues. DNA for the CDR3: TGTGCCAGCAGCGTAGGGGGGGGGACAGAGACCCAGTACTTC. Translating gives CASSVGGGTETQYF.

The V call is TRBV6-5, the J call TRBJ1-1; a weak D match, TRBD1 (6 bases). V gave up 4 bases and J gave up 1 base, with 13 bases separating them. From germline, CDR1 is MNHEY and CDR2 SVGAGI. The CDR3 spans 15 residues. In DNA, the CDR3 is TGTGCCAGCAGTTCCCTCCGGGGACAGAACACTGAAGCTTTCTTT. Translated, it gives CASSSLRGQNTEAFF.

In this sample, this clone turned up once. CDR3 in DNA: TGTGCCAGCAGTGAAGAAGGGGCAGATACGCAGTATTTT. It yields the protein CASSEEGADTQYF. V gene TRBV2 combines with J gene TRBJ2-3; a weak D match, TRBD1 (5 bases). Germline V lookup: CDR1 SNHLY, CDR2 FYNNEI. The CDR3 is 13 residues long. Trimming removed 1 base from V and 4 bases from J, with 6 bases in between.

The chain uses TRBV2 and TRBJ2-5; 11 nucleotides align to TRBD2. Germline CDR1 is SNHLY and CDR2 is FYNNEI. The CDR3 consists of 17 residues. V dropped 4 bases and J dropped 0; count of bases not matched to a gene: 7. CDR3 region: CASSGLAGGRHQETQYF. CDR3 in DNA: TGTGCCAGCAGTGGGCTAGCGGGGGGCCGACACCAAGAGACCCAGTACTTC.

V and J are TRBV13 and TRBJ2-7; a weak D match, TRBD1 (5 bases). The ends were cut back, 5 bases at V and 6 bases at J, with 14 bases in the middle. Germline CDR1 PRHDT, CDR2 FYEKMQ (reference sequence). The CDR3 is 13 residues long. The CDR3 loop reads CASSNPWGAEQYF. The CDR3 DNA reads as TGTGCCAGCAGCAACCCGTGGGGCGCCGAGCAGTACTTC. Looking up the rest from reference TRBV13 and TRBJ2-7 gives the full variable domain: AAGVIQSPRHLIKEKRETATLKCYPIPRHDTVYWYQQGPGQDPQFLISFYEKMQSDKGSIPDRFSAQQFSDYHSELNMSSLELGDSALYFCASSNPWGAEQYFGPGTRLTVT.

This clone was detected a few times. The genes are TRBV9 and TRBJ1-2, with TRBD1 matching over 12 bases. The trim removed 3 bases at V and 4 bases at J, leaving 13 bases unmatched. The germline CDR1 and CDR2 sequences are SGDLS and YYNGEE. This CDR3 contains 18 residues. The CDR3 DNA sequence: TGTGCCAGCAGCGAGGGGACAGGGGGCCTGCTGGCTGTCTATGGCTACACCTTC. Its translation is CASSEGTGGLLAVYGYTF.

V gene TRBV28 combines with J gene TRBJ2-5, with 8 positions matching TRBD1. Trimming removed 5 bases from V and 4 bases from J; junction bases left unmatched: 9. CDR3 length: 15 residues. Germline CDR1 MDHEN, CDR2 SYDVKM. The CDR3 spells CASSPTGTGGETQYF. CDR3 nucleotides: TGTGCCAGCAGTCCTACCGGGACAGGCGGAGAGACCCAGTACTTC. The entire variable domain, with the rest obtained from reference TRBV28 and TRBJ2-5, is as follows: DVKVTQSSRYLVKRTGEKVFLECVQDMDHENMFWYRQDPGLGLRLIYFSYDVKMKEKGDIPEGYSVSREKKERFSLILESASTNQTSMYLCASSPTGTGGETQYFGPGTRLLVL.

This clone was observed a handful of times. The chain has TRBV4-2 and TRBJ2-7; TRBD1 might be the D (6 bases). Germline-derived CDR1 and CDR2 are LGHNA and YNFKEQ. V was cut by 4 bases and J by 5 bases, with 24 bases left in between. The CDR3 length is 17 residues. CDR3: CASSPAPPGHEDHEQYF. Written as DNA, the CDR3 is TGTGCCAGCAGCCCCGCACCCCCGGGACACGAGGACCACGAGCAGTACTTC.

This chain connects TRBV4-1 to TRBJ1-1; TRBD1 matches at 8 bases. V lost 4 bases, J lost 3 bases, and 16 bases stayed unmatched. The length of the CDR3 is 18 residues. CDR1 and CDR2 from the germline V gene are MGHRA and YSYEKL. This chain's CDR3 is CASSRIYPPGGRDTEAFF. The CDR3 region has the DNA TGCGCCAGCAGCCGCATTTATCCTCCAGGGGGCCGGGACACTGAAGCTTTCTTT.

The V gene is TRBV6-5, the J gene TRBJ1-2, with D perhaps TRBD1 (5 bases). CDR3 length equals 15 residues. Trimming removed 9 bases from V and 0 bases from J, with 17 bases in between. Germline assignment: CDR1 MNHEY and CDR2 SVGAGI. CDR3 region: CASSPGGGTNYGYTF. Written as DNA, the CDR3 is TGTGCCAGTTCGCCTGGGGGAGGGACTAACTATGGCTACACCTTC.

The chain combines TRBV9 with TRBJ2-5; D uncertain. Per the germline V gene, CDR1 is SGDLS and CDR2 is YYNGEE. This CDR3 comprises 14 residues. The V end was cut by 0 bases, the J end by 1 base, with 7 bases between. The CDR3 DNA follows: TGTGCCAGCAGCGTAGATAGCTCCCAAGAGACCCAGTACTTC. Protein sequence: CASSVDSSQETQYF.

This chain links TRBV2 with TRBJ1-1; D is perhaps TRBD1 (6 bases). CDR3 size: 13 residues. Germline lookup yields CDR1 SNHLY and CDR2 FYNNEI. The CDR3 DNA reads TGTGCTAGTCCTGGTGGGGGCAACACTGAAGCTTTCTTT. Its translation is CASPGGGNTEAFF.

This sequence joins TRBV5-4 and TRBJ2-5; 10 bases agree with TRBD1. Near its end, the DNA agrees better with TRBJ2-7, so the J call may be wrong. CDR1 SGHNT and CDR2 YYREEE come from the germline V gene (reference sequence). The CDR3 has 17 residues. The CDR3 DNA is TGTGCCAGCAGCTACCTATTTCCGGGACAGGGGTCCTACGAGCAGTACTTC. This translates into CASSYLFPGQGSYEQYF.